These 10 T cell receptor beta chains were all obtained from the same sample, sequenced in a study of blood T cell repertoires in COVID-19. Only in-frame clones appear in the TCRdb table, and some are missing; sequencing was by immunoSEQ multiplex PCR. The sample has around 100,000 clones; 70% to 90% are singletons. Sequenced material: peripheral blood. The origin of the receptors is a man aged 40-49 years with acute or convalescent COVID-19.

V and J are TRBV6-5 and TRBJ2-7, with 8 bases matching TRBD1. In germline, CDR1 is MNHEY, CDR2 SVGAGI. The V and J ends lost 4 bases and 2 bases, in that order; junction bases with no gene match: 10. The CDR3 covers 16 residues. CDR3 sequence (DNA): TGTGCCAGCAGTTTAGTGACAGGGGATATTCCCTACGAGCAGTACTTC. Translating it yields CASSLVTGDIPYEQYF.

The rearrangement links TRBV6-2 or TRBV6-3 to TRBJ2-3; 12 bases are shared with TRBD2. This CDR3 is 14 amino acids long. The V segment lost 5 bases and the J segment 10 bases; nucleotides outside the gene matches: 7. Germline V gives CDR1 MNHEY, CDR2 SVGEGT. The CDR3 sequence: CASSRLAGANPQYF. The DNA of the CDR3 is TGTGCCAGCAGTCGACTAGCGGGGGCAAACCCGCAGTATTTT.

This clone was seen more than once but under ten times. The rearrangement uses TRBV11-2 and TRBJ2-5, with D possibly being TRBD2 (6 bases). The CDR3 is 13 amino acids. Germline CDR1 is SGHAT and CDR2 is FQNNGV. Trimming removed 5 bases at V and 6 bases at J, with 13 bases between. The CDR3 DNA is TGTGCCAGCAGCCAAGGACTATTAAAGACCCAGTACTTC. This codes for CASSQGLLKTQYF.

The gene calls are TRBV5-1 and TRBJ2-3, with TRBD2 matching over 7 bases. CDR3 length: 15 residues. The germline gives CDR1 SGHRS, CDR2 YFSETQ. Germline trimming cut 4 bases from V and 4 bases from J; bases unmatched to any gene: 9. The CDR3 DNA sequence: TGCGCCAGCAGCCTCGGGGGGATCGTATCAGATACGCAGTATTTT. Translation: CASSLGGIVSDTQYF.

V usage is TRBV27 and J usage is TRBJ2-3; TRBD2 aligns across 8 bases. The junction had 13 bases not matched to a gene; V was cut back by 4 bases and J by 10 bases. Germline CDR1 is MNHEY and CDR2 is SMNVEV (reference sequence). This CDR3 region has 15 residues. As DNA, the CDR3 is TGTGCCAGCAGTTCTCAATGGTCTAGCGGGCTTGCGCAGTATTTT. Residues: CASSSQWSSGLAQYF.

This rearrangement joins TRBV9 to TRBJ2-5; 11 bases align to TRBD2. Germline loops: CDR1 SGDLS, CDR2 YYNGEE. J lost 5 bases, V lost 3 bases, and 15 bases had no gene match. The CDR3 is made up of 18 amino acids. CDR3 in amino acids: CASSASRLAGGLEETQYF. The CDR3 nucleotides are TGTGCCAGCAGCGCCTCACGCTTAGCGGGGGGGTTAGAGGAGACCCAGTACTTC. The entire variable domain, with the rest obtained from reference TRBV9 and TRBJ2-5, is as follows: DSGVTQTPKHLITATGQRVTLRCSPRSGDLSVYWYQQSLDQGLQFLIQYYNGEERAKGNILERFSAQQFPDLHSELNLSSLELGDSALYFCASSASRLAGGLEETQYFGPGTRLLVL.

The chain links TRBV2 to TRBJ2-5, with D possibly matching TRBD2 (5 bases). This CDR3 contains 14 residues. Trimming took off 2 bases at V and 1 base at J, with 8 bases between the two ends. Per the germline V gene, CDR1 is SNHLY and CDR2 is FYNNEI. CDR3 coding DNA: TGTGCCAGCAGTGAATGGCTAGCCCAAGAGACCCAGTACTTC. Amino acids: CASSEWLAQETQYF.

This clone has just one count. The chain has TRBV9 and TRBJ2-3, with TRBD1 as a possible D gene (5 bases). V lost 0 bases, J lost 3 bases, and 11 bases lay in between. CDR1 is SGDLS and CDR2 is YYNGEE in the germline V gene. The CDR3 has 15 amino acids. The CDR3 loop reads CASSVAGRVTDTQYF. The CDR3, as DNA: TGTGCCAGCAGCGTAGCGGGCAGGGTAACAGATACGCAGTATTTT.

The chain employs TRBV27 and TRBJ2-1, with 10 bases lining up with TRBD1. In germline, CDR1 is MNHEY, CDR2 SMNVEV (reference sequence). Trimming at V came to 5 bases and at J to 8 bases, leaving 6 bases not matched to a gene. CDR3 length: 14 amino acids. The CDR3 region is CASSPTTGGYEQFF. The CDR3 DNA reads as TGTGCCAGCAGTCCTACGACAGGGGGCTATGAGCAGTTCTTC.

The chain joins TRBV18 to TRBJ2-1; TRBD2 aligns across 13 bases. J was trimmed by 13 bases and V by 3 bases; bases with no gene match: 9. The germline gives CDR1 KGHSH, CDR2 LQKENI. The CDR3 extends over 15 amino acids. The CDR3: CASSPGLAGVPVQFF. The CDR3 coding sequence is TGTGCCAGCTCACCCGGACTAGCGGGGGTCCCGGTTCAGTTCTTC.